This T cell receptor (beta chain) was recovered during a study of blood T cell repertoires in COVID-19. Germline CDR1 and CDR2: GTSNPN and SVGIG (reference sequence). V shed 1 base, J shed 0 bases, and the junction held 11 bases outside the gene matches. The CDR3 is 18 amino acids. The repertoire was sequenced with immunoSEQ multiplex PCR; TCRdb's copy has only in-frame clones and lacks some. The sample contains about 69,000 clones, 75% to 95% of which appear only once. The chain uses TRBV30 and TRBJ1-3; 8 bases fit TRBD1. Sequenced input: peripheral blood. This TCR was recovered from a woman under 30 with acute or convalescent COVID-19. The CDR3 DNA reads as TGTGCCTGGAGTGAGGGGTCAGGGGGCCCCCGCTCTGGAAACACCATATATTTT. Protein product: CAWSEGSGGPRSGNTIYF.